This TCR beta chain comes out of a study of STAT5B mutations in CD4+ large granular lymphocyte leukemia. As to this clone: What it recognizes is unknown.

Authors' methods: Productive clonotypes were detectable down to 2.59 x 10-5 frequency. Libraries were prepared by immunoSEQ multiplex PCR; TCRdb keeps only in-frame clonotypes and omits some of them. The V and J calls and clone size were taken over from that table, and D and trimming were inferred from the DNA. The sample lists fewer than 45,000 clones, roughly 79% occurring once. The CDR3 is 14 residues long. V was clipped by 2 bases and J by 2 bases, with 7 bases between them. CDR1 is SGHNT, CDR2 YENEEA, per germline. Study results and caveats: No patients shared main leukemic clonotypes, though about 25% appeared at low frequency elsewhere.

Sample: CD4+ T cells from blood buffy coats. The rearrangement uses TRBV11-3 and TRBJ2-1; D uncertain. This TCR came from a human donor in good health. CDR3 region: CASSLRATYNEQFF. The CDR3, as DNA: TGTGCCAGCAGCTTACGGGCAACCTACAATGAGCAGTTCTTC.